These 8 T cell receptor beta chains originate from one sample sequenced in a study of response to subunit inactivated influenza vaccine. TCRdb recomputed calls from the RT-PCR reads with MiXCR, one row per CDR3 protein. Of approximately 530,000 distinct CDR3 sequences in the sample, approximately 7.1% are singletons; the top ten hold roughly 13%. Sequencing used PBMCs from blood, obtained roughly 24 months after vaccination. The receptors stem from a man aged 50 to 75 who received an inactivated influenza vaccine.

The chain joins TRBV5-5 to TRBJ2-3; no clear D gene. The CDR3 is made up of 17 amino acids. Looked up from germline, CDR1 is SGHKS and CDR2 is YYEKEE (reference sequence). Trimming cost V 1 base and J 0 bases, with 15 bases left between them. Here the CDR3 reads CASSLLGGRRSTDTQYF. In DNA form, the CDR3 reads TGTGCCAGCAGCTTGCTGGGTGGCCGCCGAAGCACAGATACGCAGTATTTT.

About this clonotype: Just one base apart from a much larger clone, this may be a read error. The chain is built from TRBV18 and TRBJ1-5, with 7 bases that match TRBD1. The end of the DNA fits TRBJ2-3 better, so the J call may be wrong. This CDR3 is 13 amino acids long. Per germline, CDR1 KGHSH and CDR2 LQKENI. The CDR3 spells CASSPGQSGPQYF. Written as DNA, the CDR3 is TGTGCCAGCTCGCCGGGACAGTCAGGGCCCCAGTATTTT.

The chain couples TRBV20-1 to TRBJ2-1, with D perhaps TRBD1 (5 bases). Germline assignment: CDR1 DFQATT and CDR2 SNEGSKA (reference sequence). The V gene lost 2 bases and the J gene lost 3 bases, with 11 bases spanning the gap. The CDR3 has 14 amino acids. The CDR3 coding sequence is TGCAGTGCTAGATCACAGGTCTACTACAATGAGCAGTTCTTC. Its protein product is CSARSQVYYNEQFF.

This clonotype showed up just once. A read error may be the cause here, since a much bigger clone is one base away. The chain combines TRBV29-1 with TRBJ2-1; D not resolved. The germline V gene has CDR1 SQVTM and CDR2 ANQGSEA. The CDR3 sequence is 12 residues long. CDR3 loop: CSLLDGYNGQFF. DNA of the CDR3: TGCAGCTTACTGGACGGCTACAATGGGCAGTTCTTC.

The chain links TRBV20-1 to TRBJ2-7; the match to TRBD1 covers 9 bases. This CDR3 has 14 amino acids. Germline trimming cut 0 bases from V and 4 bases from J; bases unmatched to any gene: 4. Germline V gives CDR1 DFQATT, CDR2 SNEGSKA (reference sequence). CDR3: CSARDPGQGYEQYF. In DNA, the CDR3 is TGCAGTGCTAGAGATCCGGGACAGGGTTACGAGCAGTACTTC.

This clonotype has at least ten counts. The gene calls are TRBV4-1 and TRBJ2-1; 7 nucleotides match TRBD2. V gave up 4 bases and J gave up 7 bases; unmatched junction bases: 4. This CDR3 is 13 amino acids long. Germline V gene sequence: CDR1 MGHRA, CDR2 YSYEKL. In DNA, the CDR3 is TGCGCCAGCAGCCTTCTAGCGGCAAATGAGCAGTTCTTC. Its protein product is CASSLLAANEQFF.

The sample holds many counts of this clonotype. The gene calls are TRBV7-9 and TRBJ1-4; D perhaps matches TRBD1 (6 bases). CDR1 is SEHNR and CDR2 is FQNEAQ in the germline V gene (reference sequence). The ends were cut back, 5 bases at V and 3 bases at J, with 13 bases in the middle. There are 15 residues in the CDR3. Here the CDR3 DNA reads TGTGCCAGCAGCACACAGGGTTGGTCTAATGAAAAACTGTTTTTT. It yields the protein CASSTQGWSNEKLFF.

This clonotype has more than one count but fewer than ten. This sequence joins TRBV5-1 and TRBJ2-7; 7 nucleotides line up with TRBD2. CDR3 size: 17 residues. V was clipped by 3 bases and J by 3 bases; unmatched bases: 15. Germline CDR1 reads SGHRS; CDR2 reads YFSETQ. CDR3 in amino acids: CASSYTEAGWGSYEQYF. The CDR3 nucleotides are TGCGCCAGCAGCTATACGGAAGCGGGATGGGGTAGCTACGAGCAGTACTTC.